This TCR beta chain was observed in a study of response to subunit inactivated influenza vaccine. Regarding the study as a whole: Authors suggested that a seasonal influenza vaccination recruits few new T cells each time.

TCRdb re-analysed the RT-PCR reads in MiXCR, keeping a single row per CDR3 protein. Counted here are some 500,000 distinct CDR3 sequences, roughly 13% occurring once; the ten biggest clones make up approximately 14%. This clonotype has just one count. The target antigen is unknown. The receptor was isolated from a man aged 50-60 years who received an inactivated influenza vaccine. The starting material was PBMCs from blood, obtained about 40 days after vaccination.

The CDR3 nucleotides are TGTGCCCGCACTCGGACAGGGTCCTATGGCTACACCTTC. Amino acids: CARTRTGSYGYTF. The chain links TRBV6-6 to TRBJ1-2, with 8 bases matching TRBD1. Germline V gives CDR1 MNHNY, CDR2 SVGAGI (reference sequence). The CDR3 extends over 13 amino acids. J lost 4 bases, V lost 11 bases, and 9 bases had no gene match.